This TCR beta chain was captured by sequencing in a study of blood T cell repertoires in COVID-19. Measured with immunoSEQ multiplex PCR; TCRdb has only the in-frame clones, and not every one. The table shows 100,000 to 150,000 clones, with 70% to 90% occurring only once. The ends lost 3 bases at V and 6 bases at J; junction bases unmatched: 7. The CDR3 runs to 15 residues. Germline V CDR1 and CDR2: SGHTA, FQGNSA. The receptor's source is a woman aged 45-60 years with acute or convalescent COVID-19. Input material: peripheral blood. The J gene is TRBJ2-7, the V gene TRBV7-2, with 11 bases that match TRBD2. As DNA, the CDR3 is TGTGCCAGCAGCTTCGCCTTAGCGGGAGGGATCGAGCAGTACTTC. Translating gives CASSFALAGGIEQYF.